These 21 T cell receptor beta chains originate from one sample sequenced in a study of T-cell reconstitution after alpha-beta-depleted transplantation in children. Preparation of the TCRbeta library involved a method that used unique molecular identifiers. TCRdb fed the PCR reads into MiXCR, producing one record per CDR3 protein. The table records about 230,000 distinct CDR3 sequences, approximately 12% of them present only once. The sample consisted of PBMCs from the stem cell graft donor, taken from the stem cell graft. Source of these receptors: a human donor who donated a stem cell graft to a child with acute lymphoblastic leukemia.

This clonotype was detected ten times or more. The chain combines TRBV20-1 with TRBJ1-2; D is undetermined. The CDR3 contains 14 residues. Trimming left V 6 bases short and J 7 bases short, with 21 bases between. Germline V CDR1 and CDR2: DFQATT, SNEGSKA (reference sequence). The CDR3 sequence is CSALMDPSPSGYTF. The DNA of the CDR3 is TGCAGTGCCCTAATGGACCCCTCCCCCTCTGGCTACACCTTC.

This clonotype has a handful of counts. The V and J genes are TRBV7-2 and TRBJ1-2; D gene unclear. V was shortened by 0 bases and J by 0 bases, with 8 bases between the two germline ends. CDR1 and CDR2 (germline): SGHTA, FQGNSA. The length of the CDR3 is 15 residues. Here the CDR3 DNA reads TGTGCCAGCAGCTTAGCTGGACTCTCTAACTATGGCTACACCTTC. As protein: CASSLAGLSNYGYTF.

This clonotype has ten or more counts. The J gene is TRBJ2-1, the V gene TRBV6-1; 8 bases fit TRBD1. From germline, CDR1 is MNHNS and CDR2 SASEGT. The J segment lost 2 bases and the V segment lost 7 bases, leaving 10 bases of the junction unmatched. The CDR3 has 16 amino acids. The CDR3 is CASNRGSDVPYNEQFF. The DNA of the CDR3 is TGTGCCAGCAACAGGGGGTCGGACGTGCCCTACAATGAGCAGTTCTTC.

This clonotype came up many times. The J gene is TRBJ2-5, the V gene TRBV12-3 or TRBV12-4; maybe TRBD1 (6 bases). V lost 3 bases, J lost 4 bases, and 15 bases lay in between. CDR3 length: 15 residues. The CDR3 loop is CASSFPGAGRETQYF. In nucleotides, the CDR3 is TGTGCCAGCAGTTTCCCAGGGGCAGGTCGAGAGACCCAGTACTTC.

This clonotype was seen repeatedly, ten times or more. The chain joins TRBV7-6 to TRBJ2-7; D remains ambiguous. Trimming removed 1 base at V and 7 bases at J, with 14 bases between. CDR1 SGHVS and CDR2 FNYEAQ come from the germline V gene. This CDR3 is built from 14 residues. The CDR3 DNA reads TGTGCCAGCAGCTTAGAGACTGTTACGTGGGAGCAGTACTTC. Amino acids: CASSLETVTWEQYF.

In this sample, this clonotype turned up many times. The chain joins TRBV5-5 to TRBJ2-1; 9 bases line up with TRBD2. Germline V gene data show CDR1 as SGHKS and CDR2 as YYEKEE (reference sequence). The V gene end was trimmed by 0 bases and the J gene end by 2 bases; junction bases not matched to a gene: 0. This CDR3 region has 15 residues. CDR3 in amino acids: CASSLGLAAYNEQFF. The CDR3 bases are TGTGCCAGCAGCTTGGGACTAGCGGCCTACAATGAGCAGTTCTTC.

This clonotype was picked up many times. This chain uses TRBV20-1 with TRBJ2-7; the match to TRBD1 covers 11 bases. Germline assignment: CDR1 DFQATT and CDR2 SNEGSKA (reference sequence). The CDR3 has 13 residues. V lost 5 bases to trimming and J lost 12 bases; unmatched junction nucleotides: 12. This CDR3 reads CSARLKGQGGPYF. The CDR3 DNA reads TGCAGTGCTCGCCTAAAGGGACAGGGGGGACCGTACTTC.

The chain joins TRBV18 to TRBJ2-7, with 7 bases aligning to TRBD1. The trim removed 3 bases at V and 2 bases at J, leaving 7 bases unmatched. The CDR3 length is 15 residues. From germline, CDR1 is KGHSH and CDR2 LQKENI. CDR3 DNA sequence: TGTGCCAGCTCACCCAAACCTGGGACAGCCTACGAGCAGTACTTC. Protein product: CASSPKPGTAYEQYF.

This clonotype was recorded many times. The CDR3 protein is CASSTLPGLSPYEQYF. The CDR3 DNA is TGTGCCAGCAGTACTCTCCCGGGACTTTCCCCCTACGAGCAGTACTTC. The V call is TRBV27, the J call TRBJ2-7; a possible D gene is TRBD2 (6 bases). The V gene lost 5 bases and the J gene lost 2 bases, with 19 bases spanning the gap. Germline V gene sequence: CDR1 MNHEY, CDR2 SMNVEV (reference sequence). This CDR3 has 16 residues.

This clonotype has a count of ten or more. This chain connects TRBV7-8 to TRBJ1-1; no clear D gene. V was cut by 2 bases and J by 7 bases, with 11 bases left in between. This CDR3 comprises 13 residues. Germline V lookup: CDR1 SGHVS, CDR2 FQNEAQ. The CDR3 spells CASSLQWIYEAFF. The CDR3 nucleotides read TGTGCCAGCAGCTTACAATGGATCTATGAAGCTTTCTTT.

Many counts were recorded for this clonotype. The V gene is TRBV10-3, the J gene TRBJ1-1; the D gene is possibly TRBD1 (5 bases). V lost 6 bases to trimming and J lost 4 bases, with 12 bases between them. This CDR3 contains 13 residues. Looked up from germline, CDR1 is ENHRY and CDR2 is SYGVKD. The CDR3 loop reads CAISPTGGTEAFF. CDR3 bases: TGTGCCATCAGCCCAACGGGGGGCACTGAAGCTTTCTTT.

This clonotype came up many times. This chain uses TRBV5-1 with TRBJ2-1; D gene unclear. CDR1 is SGHRS, CDR2 YFSETQ, per germline. This CDR3 has 14 amino acids. Between the trimmed V and J ends, which lost 0 bases and 4 bases, there was a span of 8 bases. CDR3 loop: CASSLESAYNEQFF. The CDR3 DNA sequence: TGCGCCAGCAGCTTGGAAAGCGCGTACAATGAGCAGTTCTTC.

The rearrangement joins TRBV30 to TRBJ2-1; 14 bases are a match to TRBD2. This CDR3 has 17 amino acids. Trimming removed 5 bases from V and 0 bases from J; junction bases left unmatched: 6. In germline, CDR1 is GTSNPN, CDR2 SVGIG (reference sequence). CDR3 sequence: CAWGRLAGGSSYNEQFF. The CDR3 DNA follows: TGTGCCTGGGGGAGACTAGCGGGAGGGAGCTCCTACAATGAGCAGTTCTTC. The variable domain in full, completed from reference TRBV30 and TRBJ2-1, reads SQTIHQWPATLVQPVGSPLSLECTVEGTSNPNLYWYRQAAGRGLQLLFYSVGIGQISSEVPQNLSASRPQDRQFILSSKKLLLSDSGFYLCAWGRLAGGSSYNEQFFGPGTRLTVL.

In its sample, this clonotype was seen many times. The genes are TRBV27 and TRBJ1-1; 7 bases match TRBD1. CDR3 length: 16 residues. Trimming removed 6 bases from V and 0 bases from J; junction bases left unmatched: 10. Germline CDR1 MNHEY, CDR2 SMNVEV (reference sequence). CDR3 sequence: CASRPRQGNLNTEAFF. DNA of the CDR3: TGTGCCAGCAGGCCCCGACAGGGCAACCTGAACACTGAAGCTTTCTTT.

In the case of this clonotype: Possible read error: a much larger clone is one base away. Lacking the conserved final phenylalanine or tryptophan, this CDR3 likely reflects a read error. V usage is TRBV7-9 and J usage is TRBJ2-7, with 7 bases fitting TRBD1. This CDR3 region has 14 residues. The V segment lost 5 bases and the J segment 3 bases; nucleotides outside the gene matches: 7. Germline assignment: CDR1 SEHNR and CDR2 FQNEAQ (reference sequence). CDR3 DNA: TGTGCCAGCAGCCCGGGACAGACGAGCTACGAGCAGTACATC. Amino acid sequence: CASSPGQTSYEQYI.

This clonotype has at least ten counts. The chain has TRBV3-1 and TRBJ2-1; D may correspond to TRBD1 or TRBD2 (6 bases each). Germline CDR1 LGHDT, CDR2 YNNKEL (reference sequence). The CDR3 is 14 amino acids. Trimming pared 1 base from V and 14 bases from J, leaving 18 bases between. The CDR3 coding sequence is TGTGCCAGCAGCCAAGGGAGGGGGGCTACCGGGGAGTTCTTC. Amino acid sequence: CASSQGRGATGEFF.

This clonotype was counted at least ten times. The chain recombines TRBV12-3 or TRBV12-4 with TRBJ1-5, with TRBD1 matching over 7 bases. The length of the CDR3 is 14 residues. The junction had 1 base not matched to a gene; V was cut back by 3 bases and J by 2 bases. CDR3 sequence: CASSFTGGNQPQHF. The CDR3 region has the DNA TGTGCCAGCAGTTTTACAGGGGGCAATCAGCCCCAGCATTTT.

This clonotype was detected many times. This sequence joins TRBV18 and TRBJ2-7; D is ambiguous. Germline values: CDR1 KGHSH, CDR2 LQKENI. CDR3 length equals 12 residues. Trimming removed 2 bases at V and 4 bases at J, with 6 bases between. CDR3 sequence (DNA): TGTGCCAGCTCACCAGCCACATACGAGCAGTACTTC. Translating gives CASSPATYEQYF.

This clonotype showed up many times. The chain employs TRBV10-3 and TRBJ2-3, with unresolved D. Looked up from germline, CDR1 is ENHRY and CDR2 is SYGVKD. This CDR3 region has 16 residues. Trimming shortened V by 5 bases and J by 3 bases, and 18 bases separated the two germline ends. In nucleotides, the CDR3 is TGTGCCATCAGTTCCAACCGTAGGGAAGGGACAGATACGCAGTATTTT. It codes for CAISSNRREGTDTQYF.

This clonotype was recorded many times. The genes are TRBV7-2 and TRBJ2-1; D uncertain. The CDR3 is made up of 14 amino acids. V lost 5 bases, J lost 2 bases, and 10 bases lay in between. Germline CDR1 is SGHTA and CDR2 is FQGNSA. CDR3 residues: CASSLAEPYNEQFF. CDR3 nucleotides: TGTGCCAGCAGCCTTGCGGAACCCTACAATGAGCAGTTCTTC.

Ten or more counts support this clonotype. The chain joins TRBV29-1 to TRBJ2-7; D perhaps matches TRBD1 (5 bases). The germline CDR1 and CDR2 sequences are SQVTM and ANQGSEA. CDR3 length: 12 amino acids. V lost 1 base, J lost 7 bases, and 11 bases lay in between. CDR3 amino acids: CSVEGRVGEQYF. The CDR3 DNA sequence: TGCAGCGTTGAAGGCAGGGTAGGGGAGCAGTACTTC.